This T cell receptor (beta chain) was documented in a study of vaccination and CD4 T cells after COVID-19. Described treatment: approximately 9-day PBMC culture with coronavirus spike peptide pools or control peptides (ViraFEST assay). IL-2 (roughly 9.3 IU/ml) and peptide pools (10 ug/ml) were added to cultures of approximately 2 million PBMCs per well. Germline CDR1 DFQATT, CDR2 SNEGSKA (reference sequence). The ends were cut back, 2 bases at V and 1 base at J, with 14 bases in the middle. The CDR3 length is 15 residues. Concerning this clonotype itself: Its antigen is not known.

Once obtained from cultured CD4+ T cells, the DNA was sequenced using the Oncomine TCR Beta short-read assay. Once CD4+ T cells had been cultured, genomic DNA was extracted from them. TCRdb used MiXCR to reprocess the PCR reads, holding one entry per CDR3 protein. The data hold 25,000 or so distinct CDR3 sequences, with roughly 65% observed a single time. Specimen: CD4+ T cells from blood, cultured in vitro, collected after SARS-CoV-2 vaccination. The clonotype comes from a human donor who received a COVID-19 vaccine. This sequence joins TRBV20-1 and TRBJ1-1; D ambiguous. CDR3: CSARSSGRKNTEAFF. The CDR3 bases are TGCAGTGCTAGATCTAGCGGTCGAAAGAACACTGAAGCTTTCTTT.